The 26 T cell receptor beta chains listed next were all sequenced from one sample in a study of lymphopenia after photon versus proton radiotherapy. TCRdb's table, derived via immunoSEQ multiplex PCR, lists solely in-frame clones and lacks some. Found here are tens of thousands of clones, roughly 93% of them singletons; the top ten hold approximately 2.9%. Here the sequenced sample was peripheral blood, taken from a patient treated with photon-based radiotherapy. These receptors came from a woman between 65 and 79 years old with pancreatic cancer.

The genes are TRBV7-3 and TRBJ2-3; D is unclear. Germline V gives CDR1 SGHTA, CDR2 FQGTGA. Trimming took 5 bases from V and 0 from J, leaving 9 bases between them. The CDR3 extends over 14 amino acids. The CDR3 region has the DNA TGTGCCAGCAGCCAGGCGTCGAGCACAGATACGCAGTATTTT. It translates to CASSQASSTDTQYF.

The V gene is TRBV7-9, the J gene TRBJ2-1; 10 bases fit TRBD2. The CDR3 has 14 residues. Trimming removed 1 base from V and 10 bases from J; junction bases left unmatched: 4. Germline V gene lookup returns CDR1 SEHNR and CDR2 FQNEAQ (reference sequence). CDR3 protein: CASSLEGLAMEQFF. The DNA of the CDR3 is TGTGCCAGCAGCTTAGAGGGACTAGCGATGGAGCAGTTCTTC. The whole variable domain, remainder taken from reference TRBV7-9 and TRBJ2-1, is DTGVSQNPRHKITKRGQNVTFRCDPISEHNRLYWYRQTLGQGPEFLTYFQNEAQLEKSRLLSDRFSAERPKGSFSTLEIQRTEQGDSAMYLCASSLEGLAMEQFFGPGTRLTVL.

The gene calls are TRBV5-1 and TRBJ2-1; D uncertain. The V gene lost 2 bases and the J gene lost 0 bases, with 9 bases spanning the gap. Per germline, CDR1 SGHRS and CDR2 YFSETQ. The CDR3 covers 15 residues. The chain's CDR3 is CASSLALSSYNEQFF. The CDR3, as DNA: TGCGCCAGCAGCTTAGCTCTTAGCTCCTACAATGAGCAGTTCTTC.

The rearrangement uses TRBV28 and TRBJ2-2; 9 positions match TRBD1. This CDR3 contains 16 residues. Germline-derived CDR1 and CDR2 are MDHEN and SYDVKM. V trimming: 2 bases; J trimming: 5 bases; junction bases outside the gene matches: 6. The CDR3 nucleotides are TGTGCCAGCAGTTTAAGGGGACAGGGTTGGACCGGGGAGCTGTTTTTT. As protein: CASSLRGQGWTGELFF. Based on the CDR3 plus reference TRBV28 and TRBJ2-2, the full variable domain is DVKVTQSSRYLVKRTGEKVFLECVQDMDHENMFWYRQDPGLGLRLIYFSYDVKMKEKGDIPEGYSVSREKKERFSLILESASTNQTSMYLCASSLRGQGWTGELFFGEGSRLTVL.

The chain combines TRBV11-2 with TRBJ2-5; 7 nucleotides align to TRBD2. The CDR3 covers 13 residues. The junction had 3 bases not matched to a gene; V was cut back by 1 base and J by 7 bases. Germline V gene lookup returns CDR1 SGHAT and CDR2 FQNNGV. The CDR3 coding sequence is TGTGCCAGCAGCTTAGGGGGCGGGGGGACCCAGTACTTC. Its protein is CASSLGGGGTQYF.

The chain combines TRBV5-8 with TRBJ2-3; no reliable D call. Trimming removed 2 bases from V and 4 bases from J, with 14 bases in between. The CDR3 runs 15 residues. CDR1 is SGHTS and CDR2 is YDEGEE in the germline V gene. In nucleotides, the CDR3 is TGTGCCAGCAGCTTTAGGGTGATAACCCCAGATACGCAGTATTTT. Its protein product is CASSFRVITPDTQYF.

This chain uses TRBV21-1 with TRBJ1-4. TRBV21-1 represents a pseudogene. The CDR3 has 18 amino acids. Written as DNA, the CDR3 is TGTGCCAGCAGCAAAGAGGGCACGGGAGTGAGGACTAATGAAAAACTGTTTTTT. Amino acids: CASSKEGTGVRTNEKLFF.

This chain links TRBV6-5 with TRBJ2-1; no clear D. The CDR3 length is 16 residues. Germline V gene sequence: CDR1 MNHEY, CDR2 SVGAGI. V lost 2 bases and J 2 bases, leaving 13 bases between the germline ends. The CDR3 DNA sequence: TGTGCCAGCAGTTACGGCGGCAGGAGCACCTACAATGAGCAGTTCTTC. This translates into CASSYGGRSTYNEQFF.

The V call is TRBV2, the J call TRBJ2-7; 8 bases agree with TRBD2. With 6 bases clipped from V and 0 bases from J, the junction kept 4 bases outside the gene matches. Germline CDR1 SNHLY, CDR2 FYNNEI. This CDR3 has 14 residues. CDR3 bases: TGTGCCAGCAGGGCTAGCGGGTCCTCCTACGAGCAGTACTTC. Protein: CASRASGSSYEQYF.

Here the CDR3 reads CASSLSGGPNEQFF. CDR3 sequence (DNA): TGTGCCAGCAGTTTATCGGGAGGGCCAAATGAGCAGTTCTTC. The V gene is TRBV28, the J gene TRBJ2-1; the match to TRBD2 covers 8 bases. The CDR3 contains 14 residues. The V gene end was trimmed by 1 base and the J gene end by 7 bases; junction bases not matched to a gene: 3. Germline V gene sequence: CDR1 MDHEN, CDR2 SYDVKM.

The chain is built from TRBV19 and TRBJ1-2; D call uncertain. This CDR3 is built from 13 residues. The V gene lost 10 bases and the J gene lost 1 base, with 13 bases spanning the gap. The germline V gene has CDR1 LNHDA and CDR2 SQIVND (reference sequence). CDR3 sequence (DNA): TGTGCCACCCGACCCCAGGTTAACTATGGCTACACCTTC. This codes for CATRPQVNYGYTF.

The gene calls are TRBV18 and TRBJ1-4; D possibly corresponds to TRBD1 (5 bases). Germline values: CDR1 KGHSH, CDR2 LQKENI. The CDR3 runs 16 residues. V gave up 0 bases and J gave up 8 bases, with 16 bases separating them. CDR3 loop: CASSPPGGRDGEKLFF. The CDR3 region has the DNA TGTGCCAGCTCACCACCTGGAGGCAGGGACGGGGAAAAACTGTTTTTT.

The chain employs TRBV6-1 and TRBJ1-5, with a weak D call TRBD1 (6 bases). Germline CDR1 is MNHNS and CDR2 is SASEGT. The CDR3 contains 15 residues. The germline V and J ends were trimmed by 6 bases and 0 bases, with 12 bases remaining between them. The CDR3 nucleotides read TGTGCCAGCAGACGGGACAATTATAGCAATCAGCCCCAGCATTTT. Encoded protein: CASRRDNYSNQPQHF.

The chain recombines TRBV4-1 with TRBJ2-7; 9 nucleotides agree with TRBD1. CDR1 and CDR2 from the germline V gene are MGHRA and YSYEKL. The CDR3 totals 14 residues. Trimming cost V 1 base and J 7 bases; bases outside gene matches: 5. The CDR3 protein is CASSQVGQGAEQYF. DNA of the CDR3: TGCGCCAGCAGCCAAGTGGGACAGGGAGCGGAGCAGTACTTC.

V gene TRBV19 combines with J gene TRBJ1-6; 12 bases agree with TRBD1. The CDR3 has 13 amino acids. The germline V gene encodes CDR1 LNHDA and CDR2 SQIVND (reference sequence). The V gene end was trimmed by 10 bases and the J gene end by 9 bases; junction bases not matched to a gene: 4. CDR3 amino acids: CATRDRGRSPLHF. The CDR3 DNA sequence: TGTGCCACCCGGGACAGGGGGCGTTCACCCCTCCACTTT.

In this sample, this clone turned up once. This chain joins TRBV7-2 and TRBJ2-3, with D maybe TRBD2 (6 bases). The ends were cut back, 1 base at V and 8 bases at J, with 10 bases in the middle. CDR3 size: 13 residues. CDR1 and CDR2 from the germline V gene are SGHTA and FQGNSA. The CDR3 is CASSLGRDGTQYF. CDR3 bases: TGTGCCAGCAGCTTAGGGAGGGACGGTACGCAGTATTTT. Drawing the rest from reference TRBV7-2 and TRBJ2-3, the complete variable domain is GAGVSQSPSNKVTEKGKDVELRCDPISGHTALYWYRQSLGQGLEFLIYFQGNSAPDKSGLPSDRFSAERTGGSVSTLTIQRTQQEDSAVYLCASSLGRDGTQYFGPGTRLTVL.

The chain combines TRBV10-3 with TRBJ2-3; 11 bases match TRBD1. The germline CDR1 and CDR2 sequences are ENHRY and SYGVKD. The CDR3 totals 18 residues. V lost 4 bases and J lost 1; bases outside the gene matches: 10. DNA for the CDR3: TGTGCCATCAGTGGGGGACAGGGGGGCCCCTTCGGCACAGATACGCAGTATTTT. Its translation is CAISGGQGGPFGTDTQYF.

CDR3 sequence reads: CASSPGLAVYEQYF. In DNA form, the CDR3 reads TGTGCCAGCAGCCCGGGACTAGCGGTCTACGAGCAGTACTTC. The V call is TRBV11-2, the J call TRBJ2-7; 11 bases align to TRBD2. In germline, CDR1 is SGHAT, CDR2 FQNNGV. The CDR3 is made up of 14 amino acids. The junction had 3 bases not matched to a gene; V was cut back by 5 bases and J by 3 bases.

The rearrangement uses TRBV5-1 and TRBJ1-5, with a tentative D call TRBD1 (6 bases). The V end was cut by 1 base, the J end by 3 bases, with 11 bases between. CDR3 length equals 15 residues. CDR1 SGHRS and CDR2 YFSETQ come from the germline V gene. This CDR3 reads CASSLRAGDNQPQHF. In DNA, the CDR3 is TGCGCCAGCAGCTTGAGGGCAGGGGACAATCAGCCCCAGCATTTT.

The gene calls are TRBV9 and TRBJ2-1, with 8 bases matching TRBD1. The CDR3 is 14 amino acids. Trimming took 4 bases from V and 5 from J; bases not matched to a gene: 5. Germline-derived CDR1 and CDR2 are SGDLS and YYNGEE. DNA of the CDR3: TGTGCCAGCAGCCCAAGGACAGGGCACAATGAGCAGTTCTTC. Its translation: CASSPRTGHNEQFF. Together with reference TRBV9 and TRBJ2-1, the CDR3 gives the full variable domain: DSGVTQTPKHLITATGQRVTLRCSPRSGDLSVYWYQQSLDQGLQFLIQYYNGEERAKGNILERFSAQQFPDLHSELNLSSLELGDSALYFCASSPRTGHNEQFFGPGTRLTVL.

The rearrangement links TRBV11-2 to TRBJ2-5; D is uncertain. The V end lost 1 base, the J end lost 4 bases, and 7 bases lay between the germline ends. The CDR3 spans 13 residues. CDR1 and CDR2 from the germline V gene are SGHAT and FQNNGV. The DNA of the CDR3 is TGTGCCAGCAGCTTAGGTAGGCCAGAGACCCAGTACTTC. It translates to CASSLGRPETQYF.

The chain is built from TRBV5-4 and TRBJ1-5, with 7 bases matching TRBD1. The length of the CDR3 is 14 residues. CDR1 and CDR2 from the germline V gene are SGHNT and YYREEE (reference sequence). J was trimmed by 7 bases and V by 0 bases; bases with no gene match: 4. In nucleotides, the CDR3 is TGTGCCAGCAGCTTGGGAGGGGGCCAACAGCCCCAGCATTTT. Its translation: CASSLGGGQQPQHF.

This chain uses TRBV11-1 with TRBJ1-2; 8 nucleotides agree with TRBD1. The germline V gene encodes CDR1 SGHAT and CDR2 FQDESV (reference sequence). J was trimmed by 6 bases and V by 8 bases; bases with no gene match: 8. This CDR3 comprises 13 residues. The DNA for the CDR3 is TGTGCCAGCGGACAGGGTGTGGAGAATGGCTACACCTTC. This translates into CASGQGVENGYTF. The complete variable domain, with remaining parts taken from reference TRBV11-1 and TRBJ1-2, reads EAEVAQSPRYKITEKSQAVAFWCDPISGHATLYWYRQILGQGPELLVQFQDESVVDDSQLPKDRFSAERLKGVDSTLKIQPAELGDSAMYLCASGQGVENGYTFGSGTRLTVV.

The table lists this clone with a few counts. This chain's CDR3 is CAISPYGYTF. CDR3 DNA: TGTGCCATTTCACCTTATGGCTACACCTTC. This chain joins TRBV10-3 and TRBJ1-2, with no clear D. This CDR3 spans 10 amino acids. V was trimmed by 9 bases and J by 5 bases, leaving 7 bases between them. Looked up from germline, CDR1 is ENHRY and CDR2 is SYGVKD.

CDR3 coding DNA: TGCGCCAGCAGCTTGGCCTTAACCGGACTAGCGGGAGTTAAGTTCTTC. This translates into CASSLALTGLAGVKFF. This chain joins TRBV5-1 and TRBJ2-1; 13 nucleotides line up with TRBD2. Trimming removed 0 bases from V and 14 bases from J; junction bases left unmatched: 11. Germline CDR1 and CDR2: SGHRS and YFSETQ. The CDR3 is 16 amino acids. The full variable domain, with the rest looked up from reference TRBV5-1 and TRBJ2-1, is KAGVTQTPRYLIKTRGQQVTLSCSPISGHRSVSWYQQTPGQGLQFLFEYFSETQRNKGNFPGRFSGRQFSNSRSEMNVSTLELGDSALYLCASSLALTGLAGVKFFGPGTRLTVL.

This chain uses TRBV7-8 with TRBJ2-1; D is uncertain. The CDR3 is 13 amino acids. V gave up 5 bases and J gave up 9 bases, with 14 bases separating them. CDR1 and CDR2 (germline): SGHVS, FQNEAQ. The DNA for the CDR3 is TGTGCCAGCAGCCCCCCCCGGGCGCCTGAGCAGTTCTTC. It is translated as CASSPPRAPEQFF. The full variable domain, in which reference TRBV7-8 and TRBJ2-1 provide the parts outside the CDR3, is GAGVSQSPRYKVAKRGQDVALRCDPISGHVSLFWYQQALGQGPEFLTYFQNEAQLDKSGLPSDRFFAERPEGSVSTLKIQRTQQEDSAVYLCASSPPRAPEQFFGPGTRLTVL.